Listed below are T cell receptor beta chains from one sample, sequenced in a study of cytomegalovirus exposure and HLA in healthy donors. Only in-frame clones appear in the TCRdb table, and some are missing; sequencing was by immunoSEQ multiplex PCR. The sample lists around 170,000 clones, over 75% occurring once. The material sequenced was PBMCs. The receptors were sampled from a woman in her fifties or sixties in good health and CMV-seronegative. CDR3s include the opening cysteine and the closing phenylalanine or tryptophan. D genes are given only for firm matches. Expanded clones get a size class; other rows say once, few or many, or leave the size out.

clone size,J gene,D gene,V gene,CDR3 DNA,CDR3 protein
few,TRBJ2-1,TRBD1,TRBV27,TGTGCCAGCAGTTGGGACAGGGCTGTTGAGCAGTTCTTC,CASSWDRAVEQFF
-,TRBJ1-1,TRBD1,TRBV5-1,TGCGCCAGCAGCGGTCAAACAACAGGGGCTGAAGCTTTCTTT,CASSGQTTGAEAFF
-,TRBJ1-5,TRBD1,TRBV4-1,TGCGCCAGCAGCCGCAAGGACAGGTCGGACGGCAATCAGCCCCAGCATTTT,CASSRKDRSDGNQPQHF
-,TRBJ2-7,-,TRBV4-1,TGCGCCAGCAGCCAAGATCAGGGGACACTTTACGAGCAGTACTTC,CASSQDQGTLYEQYF
-,TRBJ1-6,-,TRBV4-1,TGCGCCAGCAGCCAATTTTCCACACCAAATTCACCCCTCCACTTT,CASSQFSTPNSPLHF
-,TRBJ2-7,TRBD2,TRBV5-6,TGTGCCAGCAGCCGCGGACTAGCGGGCAACCGCTACGAGCAGTACTTC,CASSRGLAGNRYEQYF
-,TRBJ2-7,-,TRBV9,TGTGCCAGCAGCGCGACTGCCACCTACGAGCAGTACTTC,CASSATATYEQYF
few,TRBJ2-7,-,TRBV5-4,TGTGCCAGCCAATCATCCAGCGCAACCTACGAGCAGTACTTC,CASQSSSATYEQYF
-,TRBJ2-3,TRBD1,TRBV10-3,TGTGCCATCAGGACGGACAGGGGGCAGTCAGATACGCAGTATTTT,CAIRTDRGQSDTQYF
-,TRBJ1-5,TRBD1,TRBV30,TGTGCCTGGAGTATGGGACAGTGGGATCAGCCCCAGCATTTT,CAWSMGQWDQPQHF
-,TRBJ2-7,-,TRBV11-2,TGTGCCAGCAGCACATTAGCTGCGAGAGCCATGTACGAGCAGTACTTC,CASSTLAARAMYEQYF
few,TRBJ1-1,-,TRBV7-8,TGTGCCAGCAGCTTAGCAGGGTCGGGAAGCACTGAAGCTTTCTTT,CASSLAGSGSTEAFF
-,TRBJ1-2,TRBD1,TRBV18,TGTGCCAGCTCACCACGGCTTGCTTCTGCTTATCGACAGGGAAGCTATGGCTACACCTTC,CASSPRLASAYRQGSYGYTF
-,TRBJ2-7,TRBD1,TRBV5-1,TGCGCCAGCAGAAGACTGACAGGGCTCTACGAGCAGTACTTC,CASRRLTGLYEQYF
-,TRBJ2-2,-,TRBV7-2,TGTGCTTCGAAAACCACAGCCTACACCGGGGAGCTGTTTTTT,CASKTTAYTGELFF
once,TRBJ2-5,-,TRBV7-7,TGTGCTAGCAGCTTAGGATACGGGGTTGAGACCCAGTACTTC,CASSLGYGVETQYF
-,TRBJ2-7,-,TRBV7-9,TGTGCCAGCAGCGCATTACTATCCTCCTACGAGCAGTACTTC,CASSALLSSYEQYF
-,TRBJ2-6,-,TRBV10-3,TGTGCCATCAGTCCAGCGACTGGGGCCAACGTCCTGACTTTC,CAISPATGANVLTF
few,TRBJ2-1,-,TRBV19,TGTGCCAGTAGTCAGGGGAGGGTCTCGGGCAATGAGCAGTTCTTC,CASSQGRVSGNEQFF
-,TRBJ2-7,TRBD2,TRBV5-4,TGTGCCAGCAGCGCTGGAAAGGGGAGGGACGAGCAGTACTTC,CASSAGKGRDEQYF
few,TRBJ2-6,-,TRBV28,TGTGCCAGCAGTTTCTCAGGGTCTGGGGCCAACGTCCTGACTTTC,CASSFSGSGANVLTF
-,TRBJ2-1,-,TRBV7-9,TGTGCCAGCAGCTTAGTCCTAGCCTCCTACAATGAGCAGTTCTTC,CASSLVLASYNEQFF
once,TRBJ2-7,TRBD2,TRBV14,TGTGCCGTACAACTAGCGGGAGGGCCGAGCTCCTACGAGCAGTACTTC,CAVQLAGGPSSYEQYF
-,TRBJ1-2,-,TRBV7-8,TGTGCCAGCAGCTTAGGGCTGGCAGGGTCGGCCTATGGCTACACCTTC,CASSLGLAGSAYGYTF
-,TRBJ2-2,-,TRBV11-3,TGTGCCAGCAGCTTAACCTCAGCGGCCGCGATTACCGGGGAGCTGTTTTTT,CASSLTSAAAITGELFF
few,TRBJ2-5,TRBD1,TRBV28,TGTGCCAGCAGTATCCCCCTGGGACAGCAAGAGACCCAGTACTTC,CASSIPLGQQETQYF
-,TRBJ2-2,TRBD2,TRBV9,TGTGCCAGCAGCGTAGAGCCAGCGGGGGTTACAACCGGGGAGCTGTTTTTT,CASSVEPAGVTTGELFF
-,TRBJ2-7,TRBD1,TRBV6-5,TGTGCCAGCAGTTACAGTGACAGGGGGCTAACCTACGAGCAGTACTTC,CASSYSDRGLTYEQYF
-,TRBJ2-1,TRBD2,TRBV19,TGTGCCAGTAACGTGGGGACTAGCCGGAATGAGCAGTTCTTC,CASNVGTSRNEQFF
once,TRBJ1-1,-,TRBV5-4,TGTGCCAGCAGCTTGGGTCGGGGTGCTGAGATCGAAGCTTTCTTT,CASSLGRGAEIEAFF
-,TRBJ1-2,-,TRBV2,TGTGCCAGCAACCAGAACTATGGCTACACCTTC,CASNQNYGYTF
-,TRBJ2-4,TRBD2,TRBV6-5,TGTGCCAGCAGTTACTGGGGGGGGGACGAAAACATTCAGTACTTC,CASSYWGGDENIQYF
-,TRBJ2-7,TRBD2,TRBV18,TGTGCCAGCTCACCACCGCCGGGAGGGTCTTCCTACGAGCAGTACTTC,CASSPPPGGSSYEQYF
-,TRBJ1-5,-,TRBV18,TGTGCCAGCTCACCGGTCGGGGACAATCAGCCCCAGCATTTT,CASSPVGDNQPQHF
-,TRBJ1-1,TRBD1,TRBV28,TGTGCCAGCAGCCGCGACAGGGGAACAGGAGCTTTCTTT,CASSRDRGTGAFF